Listed below are T cell receptor beta chains from one sample, sequenced in a study of breast tumors, draining lymph nodes, adjacent tissues. Via MiXCR, TCRdb re-called the multiplex PCR reads, giving one row per CDR3 protein. The table has approximately 230,000 distinct CDR3 sequences, 30% to 35% seen once; the top ten hold over 3.5%. The sequenced material came from axillary lymph node tissue. The receptors were sampled from a female donor with breast cancer. Some clones in this sample may be carry-over from other donors' samples. Each CDR3 is given with its conserved first and last residue. The D gene is left open where the match is weak. Part of the rows lack a size; the others show once, few, many or a class for expanded clones.

d_gene,len,v_gene,j_gene,abundance,CDR3nt,CDR3aa
.,13,TRBV7-2,TRBJ1-6,.,TGTGCCAGCAGCTTAGGGGGAGGATCACCCCTCCACTTT,CASSLGGGSPLHF
.,20,TRBV7-3,TRBJ1-4,.,TGTGCCAGCAGCTTATCCCCGCGGGCAGGGGCAGACCTAACTAATGAAAAACTGTTTTTT,CASSLSPRAGADLTNEKLFF
.,18,TRBV11-1,TRBJ2-6,many,TGTGCCAGCAGGAATACCCGGGCGGGGGCGCGCGGGGCCAACGTCCTGACTTTC,CASRNTRAGARGANVLTF
.,11,TRBV20-1,TRBJ2-5,many,TGCAGTGCTAGACATCAAGAGACCCAGTCCTTC,CSARHQETQSF
.,12,TRBV6-1,TRBJ2-3,.,TGTGCCAGCGGTAAATCAGGGGTGACGCAGTATTTT,CASGKSGVTQYF
.,12,TRBV2,TRBJ1-4,many,TGTGCCAGCAGTGAAACAGGGTTGGAACTGTTTTTT,CASSETGLELFF
.,15,TRBV4-2,TRBJ2-7,many,TGTGCCAGCAGCCAAGATCCAGGGGCGCAATACGAGCAGTACTTC,CASSQDPGAQYEQYF
.,15,TRBV19,TRBJ2-2,many,TGTGCCAGTAGTATGCAGGGTACGGGCACCGGGGAGCTGTTTTTT,CASSMQGTGTGELFF
TRBD1,16,TRBV7-6,TRBJ2-2,.,TGTGCCAGCAGCTTAATCACAGGGGGCGCTGACGGGGAGCTGTTTTTT,CASSLITGGADGELFF
.,13,TRBV24-1,TRBJ2-3,many,TGTGCCACCAGTTCCGGGGCAGGGGATACGCAGTATTTT,CATSSGAGDTQYF
.,14,TRBV4-1,TRBJ2-2,many,TGCGCCAGCAGCCAAGTACAGGCGGCCGGGGAGCTGTTTTTT,CASSQVQAAGELFF
.,15,TRBV2,TRBJ2-1,many,TGTGCCAGCAGTGAAGCGTTAAGCTCCTACAATGAGCAGTTCTTC,CASSEALSSYNEQFF
.,16,TRBV6-1,TRBJ2-6,many,TGTGCCAGCAGTAGCCTTCCAGGATCTGGGGCCAACGTCCTGACTTTC,CASSSLPGSGANVLTF
TRBD2,16,TRBV6-6,TRBJ2-1,few,TGTGCCAGCACCTTAAGCGGACTAGCGGTCTACAATGAGCAGTTCTTC,CASTLSGLAVYNEQFF
.,12,TRBV11-3,TRBJ2-1,.,TGTGCCAGCAGCTTAGTACTCGATGAGCAGTTCTTC,CASSLVLDEQFF
TRBD1,14,TRBV2,TRBJ1-1,.,TGTGCCAGCAGTCGGACAGGGGTGGGCACTGAAGCTTTCTTT,CASSRTGVGTEAFF
.,15,TRBV7-3,TRBJ2-2,.,TGTGCCAGCAGCCCTCCCGGGAGAGGAACCGGGGAGCTGTTTTTT,CASSPPGRGTGELFF
TRBD2,17,TRBV20-1,TRBJ2-3,.,TGCAGTGCTAGGCCTCCTTATCAACTAGCGGGGCAAGATACGCAGTATTTT,CSARPPYQLAGQDTQYF
.,16,TRBV4-1,TRBJ2-3,many,TGCGCCAGCAGCCAAGGGGGGACACCGAGCACAGATACGCAGTATTTT,CASSQGGTPSTDTQYF
TRBD2,13,TRBV7-3,TRBJ2-5,many,TGTGCCAGCAGCTTGGGAGGGGTGGAGACCCAGTACTTC,CASSLGGVETQYF
.,14,TRBV6-1,TRBJ2-2,few,TGTGCCAGTACAGAATTGAGAGACACCGGGGAGCTGTTTTTT,CASTELRDTGELFF
.,14,TRBV3-1,TRBJ2-7,many,TGTGCCAGCAGCCGACGGACTGAGTCCTACGAGCAGTACTTC,CASSRRTESYEQYF